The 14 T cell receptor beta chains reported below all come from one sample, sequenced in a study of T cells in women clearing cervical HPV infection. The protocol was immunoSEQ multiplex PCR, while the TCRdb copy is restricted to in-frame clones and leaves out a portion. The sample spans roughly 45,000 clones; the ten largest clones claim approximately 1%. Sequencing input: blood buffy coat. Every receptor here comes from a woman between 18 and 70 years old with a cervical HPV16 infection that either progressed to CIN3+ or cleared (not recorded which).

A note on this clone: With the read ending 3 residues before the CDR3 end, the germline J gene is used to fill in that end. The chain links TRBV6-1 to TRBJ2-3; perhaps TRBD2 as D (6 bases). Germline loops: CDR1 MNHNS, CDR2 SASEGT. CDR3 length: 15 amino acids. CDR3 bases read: TGTGCCAGCAGTGTGACAGTCAATAGCGGTCAGCCG. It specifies CASSVTVNSGQP. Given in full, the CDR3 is CASSVTVNSGQPQYF.

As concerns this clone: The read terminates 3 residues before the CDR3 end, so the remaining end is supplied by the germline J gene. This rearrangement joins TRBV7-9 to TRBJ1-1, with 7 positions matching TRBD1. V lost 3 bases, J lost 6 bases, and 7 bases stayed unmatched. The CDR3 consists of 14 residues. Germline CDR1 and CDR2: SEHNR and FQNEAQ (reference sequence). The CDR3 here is CASSFSTGMAEAFF. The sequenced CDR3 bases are TGTGCCAGCAGCTTCTCGACAGGGATGGCTGAA.

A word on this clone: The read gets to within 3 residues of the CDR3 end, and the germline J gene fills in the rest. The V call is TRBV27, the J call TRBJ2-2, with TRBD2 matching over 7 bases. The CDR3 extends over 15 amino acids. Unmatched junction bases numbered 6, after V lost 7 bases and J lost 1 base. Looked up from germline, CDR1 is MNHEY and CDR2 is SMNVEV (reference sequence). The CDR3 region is CASTRLAENTGELFF. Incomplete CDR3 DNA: TGTGCCAGCACGAGACTAGCAGAGAACACCGGGGAG.

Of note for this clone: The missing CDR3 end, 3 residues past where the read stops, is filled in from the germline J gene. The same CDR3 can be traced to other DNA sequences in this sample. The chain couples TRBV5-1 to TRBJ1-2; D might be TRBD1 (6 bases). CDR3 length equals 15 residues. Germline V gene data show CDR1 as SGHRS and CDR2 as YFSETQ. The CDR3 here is CASSLLVGGPNGYTF. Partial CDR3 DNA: TGCGCCAGCAGCTTGCTCGTCGGGGGGCCGAACGGC.

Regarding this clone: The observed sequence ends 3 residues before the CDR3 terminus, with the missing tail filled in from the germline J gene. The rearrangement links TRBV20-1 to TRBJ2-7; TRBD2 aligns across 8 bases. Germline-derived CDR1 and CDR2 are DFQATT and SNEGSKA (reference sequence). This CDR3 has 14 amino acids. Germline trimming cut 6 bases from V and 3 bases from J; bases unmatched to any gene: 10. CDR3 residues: CSAEGWAGGYEQYF. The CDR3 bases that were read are TGCAGTGCCGAGGGTTGGGCGGGGGGCTACGAG.

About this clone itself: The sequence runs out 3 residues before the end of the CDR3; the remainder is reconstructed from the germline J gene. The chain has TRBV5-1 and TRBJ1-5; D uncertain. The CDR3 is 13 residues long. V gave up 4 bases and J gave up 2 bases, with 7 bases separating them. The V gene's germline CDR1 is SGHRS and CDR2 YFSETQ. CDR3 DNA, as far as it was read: TGCGCCAGCAGCGAGGGCGGCAATCAGCCC. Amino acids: CASSEGGNQP. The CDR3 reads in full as CASSEGGNQPQHF.

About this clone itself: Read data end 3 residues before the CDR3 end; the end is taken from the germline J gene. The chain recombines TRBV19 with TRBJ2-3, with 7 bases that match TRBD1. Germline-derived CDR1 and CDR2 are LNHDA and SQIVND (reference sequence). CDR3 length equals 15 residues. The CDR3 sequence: CASSMGQRSNQPQYF. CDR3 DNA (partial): TGTGCCAGTAGTATGGGACAGCGTAGCAATCAGCCG.

The CDR3 sequence is CSAEVAGGADTQYF. The covered CDR3 bases are TGCAGTGCCGAGGTAGCGGGGGGAGCAGATACG. The V gene is TRBV20-1, the J gene TRBJ2-3; TRBD2 agrees at 10 bases. The CDR3 end falls 3 residues outside the read, so it is completed with the germline J gene. Looked up from germline, CDR1 is DFQATT and CDR2 is SNEGSKA (reference sequence). This CDR3 has 14 amino acids. The V segment lost 6 bases and the J segment 4 bases; nucleotides outside the gene matches: 7.

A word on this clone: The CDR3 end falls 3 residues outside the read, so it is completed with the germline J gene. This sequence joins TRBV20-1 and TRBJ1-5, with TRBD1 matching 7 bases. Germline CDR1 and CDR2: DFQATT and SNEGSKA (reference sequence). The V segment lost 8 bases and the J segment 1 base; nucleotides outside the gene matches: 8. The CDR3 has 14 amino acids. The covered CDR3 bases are TGCAGTACACCGCTGACAGGGAGCAATCAGCCC. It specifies CSTPLTGSNQP. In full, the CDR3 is CSTPLTGSNQPQHF.

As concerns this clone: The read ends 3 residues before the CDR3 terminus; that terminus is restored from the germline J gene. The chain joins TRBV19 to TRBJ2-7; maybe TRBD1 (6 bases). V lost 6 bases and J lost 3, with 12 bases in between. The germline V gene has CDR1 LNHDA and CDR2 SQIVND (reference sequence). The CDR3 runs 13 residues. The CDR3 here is CASSPDRFYEQYF. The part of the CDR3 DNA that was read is TGTGCCAGTAGCCCCGACAGGTTCTACGAG. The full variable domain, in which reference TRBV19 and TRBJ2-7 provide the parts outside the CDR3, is DGGITQSPKYLFRKEGQNVTLSCEQNLNHDAMYWYRQDPGQGLRLIYYSQIVNDFQKGDIAEGYSVSREKKESFPLTVTSAQKNPTAFYLCASSPDRFYEQYFGPGTRLTVT.

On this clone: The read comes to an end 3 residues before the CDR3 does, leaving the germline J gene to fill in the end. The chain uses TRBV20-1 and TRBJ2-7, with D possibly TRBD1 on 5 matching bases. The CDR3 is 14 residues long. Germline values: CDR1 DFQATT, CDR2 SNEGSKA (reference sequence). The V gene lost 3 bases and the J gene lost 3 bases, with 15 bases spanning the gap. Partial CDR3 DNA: TGCAGTGCTAGCGAAGACAGTAGACTCTACGAG. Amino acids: CSASEDSRLYE. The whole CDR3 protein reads CSASEDSRLYEQYF.

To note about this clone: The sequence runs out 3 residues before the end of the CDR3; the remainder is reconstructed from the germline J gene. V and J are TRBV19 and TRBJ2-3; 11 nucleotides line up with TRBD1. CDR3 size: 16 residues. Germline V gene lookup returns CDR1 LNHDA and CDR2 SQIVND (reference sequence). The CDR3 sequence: CATRKGQGDSNQPQYF. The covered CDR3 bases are TGTGCCACCCGTAAGGGACAGGGGGATAGCAATCAGCCG.

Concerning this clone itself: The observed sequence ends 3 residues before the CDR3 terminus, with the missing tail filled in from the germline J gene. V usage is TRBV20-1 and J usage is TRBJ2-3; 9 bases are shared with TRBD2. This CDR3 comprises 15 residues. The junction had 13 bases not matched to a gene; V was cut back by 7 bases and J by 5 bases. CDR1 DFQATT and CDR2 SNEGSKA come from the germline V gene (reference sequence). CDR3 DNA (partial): TGCAGTGGCCGCGGGGGGGCCAAGGGGGGAGATACG. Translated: CSGRGGAKGGDT. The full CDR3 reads CSGRGGAKGGDTQYF.

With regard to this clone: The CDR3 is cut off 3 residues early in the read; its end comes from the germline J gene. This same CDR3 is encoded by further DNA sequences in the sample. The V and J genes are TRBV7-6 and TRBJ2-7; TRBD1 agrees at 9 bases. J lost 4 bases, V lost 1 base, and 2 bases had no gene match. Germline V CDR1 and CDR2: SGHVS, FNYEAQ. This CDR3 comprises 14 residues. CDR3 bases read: TGTGCCAGCAGCTTAGACAGGGGGCCTTACGAG. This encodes CASSLDRGPYE. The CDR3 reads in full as CASSLDRGPYEQYF.